This TCR beta chain appears in the sequencing data of a study of blood T cell repertoires in COVID-19. Looking at the study overall: Both acute and convalescent COVID-19 samples were obtained from the United States, Italy and Spain. PBMCs, B-cell-depleted T cells, or T cells provided the cDNA or gDNA that made up the material.

This clone was found once. Authors' data handling: Using reference gene primer amplification, nucleated cell counts were estimated. Using immunoSEQ multiplex PCR, the repertoire was profiled, and TCRdb retains in-frame clones only, with some absent. V and J calls and clone size come straight from that table; D and trimming were deduced from the DNA. The table has some 150,000 clones, over 75% seen once. Looked up from germline, CDR1 is SGHVS and CDR2 is FQNEAQ. This CDR3 is 16 amino acids long. V was cut by 5 bases and J by 0 bases, with 16 bases left in between. The source is a human donor in a cohort sampled during active COVID-19. The sample consisted of peripheral blood. The chain links TRBV7-8 to TRBJ1-1, with D perhaps TRBD1 (6 bases). CDR3 bases: TGTGCCAGCAGCACGGGACCCAGGGGCATGAACACTGAAGCTTTCTTT. This sequence encodes CASSTGPRGMNTEAFF.